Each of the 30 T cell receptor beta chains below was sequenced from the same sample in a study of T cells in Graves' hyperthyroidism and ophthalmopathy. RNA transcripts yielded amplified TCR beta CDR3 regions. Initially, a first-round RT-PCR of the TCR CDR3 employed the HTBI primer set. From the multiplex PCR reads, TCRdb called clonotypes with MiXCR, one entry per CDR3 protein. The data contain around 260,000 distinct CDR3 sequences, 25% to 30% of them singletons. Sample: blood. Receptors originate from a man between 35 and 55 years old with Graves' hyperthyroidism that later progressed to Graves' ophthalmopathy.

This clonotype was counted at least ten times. In nucleotides, the CDR3 is TGTGCCAGCAGTTTCGCGACTAGCGGGACCCGAACCTACGAGCAGTACTTC. Residues: CASSFATSGTRTYEQYF. This chain uses TRBV6-6 with TRBJ2-7, with TRBD2 identical over 11 bases. The CDR3 is 17 residues long. J lost 2 bases, V lost 4 bases, and 10 bases had no gene match. Germline values: CDR1 MNHNY, CDR2 SVGAGI (reference sequence).

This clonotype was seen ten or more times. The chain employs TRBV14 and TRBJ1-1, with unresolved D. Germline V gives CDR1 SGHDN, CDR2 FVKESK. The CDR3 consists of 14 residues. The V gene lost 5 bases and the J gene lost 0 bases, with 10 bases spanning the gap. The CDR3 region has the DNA TGTGCCAGCAGCTCTCAGCGAATGAACACTGAAGCTTTCTTT. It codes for CASSSQRMNTEAFF.

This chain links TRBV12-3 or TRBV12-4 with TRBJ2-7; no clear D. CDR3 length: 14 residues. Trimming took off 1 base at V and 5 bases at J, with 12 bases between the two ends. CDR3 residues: CASSLGYGRHEQYF. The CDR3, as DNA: TGTGCCAGCAGTTTAGGCTATGGTAGGCACGAGCAGTACTTC.

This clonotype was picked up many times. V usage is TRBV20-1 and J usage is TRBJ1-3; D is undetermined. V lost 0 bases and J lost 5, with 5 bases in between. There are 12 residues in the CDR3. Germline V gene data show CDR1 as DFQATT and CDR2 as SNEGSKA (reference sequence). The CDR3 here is CSARETRNTIYF. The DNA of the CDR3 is TGCAGTGCTAGAGAGACTAGAAACACCATATATTTT.

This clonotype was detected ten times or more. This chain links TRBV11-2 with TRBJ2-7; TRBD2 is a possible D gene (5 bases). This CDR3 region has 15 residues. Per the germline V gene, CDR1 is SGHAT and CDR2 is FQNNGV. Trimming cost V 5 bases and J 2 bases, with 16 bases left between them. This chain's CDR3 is CASSPPTNPTYEQYF. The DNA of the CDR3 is TGTGCCAGCAGCCCACCGACTAACCCTACCTACGAGCAGTACTTC.

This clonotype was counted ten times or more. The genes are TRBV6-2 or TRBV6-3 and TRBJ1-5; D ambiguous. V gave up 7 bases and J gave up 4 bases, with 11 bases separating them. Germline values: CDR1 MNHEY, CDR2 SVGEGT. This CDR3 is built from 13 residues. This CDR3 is CASTGWVNQPQHF. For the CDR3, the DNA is TGTGCCAGCACGGGGTGGGTAAATCAGCCCCAGCATTTT.

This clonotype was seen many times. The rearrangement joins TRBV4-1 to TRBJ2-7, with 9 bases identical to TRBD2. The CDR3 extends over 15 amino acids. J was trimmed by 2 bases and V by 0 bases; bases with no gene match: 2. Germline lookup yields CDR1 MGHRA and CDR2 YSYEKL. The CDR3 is CASSQDLAGTYEQYF. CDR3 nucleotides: TGCGCCAGCAGCCAAGATCTAGCGGGAACCTACGAGCAGTACTTC.

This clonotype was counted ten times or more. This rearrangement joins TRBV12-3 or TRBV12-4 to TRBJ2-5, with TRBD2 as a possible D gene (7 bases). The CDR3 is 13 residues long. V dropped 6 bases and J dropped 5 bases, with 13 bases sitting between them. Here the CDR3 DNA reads TGTGCCAGCAGGCGGGGGCGTTTTGAGACCCAGTACTTC. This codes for CASRRGRFETQYF.

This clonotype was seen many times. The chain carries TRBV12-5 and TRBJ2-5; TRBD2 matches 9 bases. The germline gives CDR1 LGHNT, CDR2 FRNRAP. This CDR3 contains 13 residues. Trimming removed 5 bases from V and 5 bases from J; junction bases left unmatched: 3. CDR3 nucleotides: TGTGCTAGTGGTAGTAGCGGGAGTGAGACCCAGTACTTC. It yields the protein CASGSSGSETQYF.

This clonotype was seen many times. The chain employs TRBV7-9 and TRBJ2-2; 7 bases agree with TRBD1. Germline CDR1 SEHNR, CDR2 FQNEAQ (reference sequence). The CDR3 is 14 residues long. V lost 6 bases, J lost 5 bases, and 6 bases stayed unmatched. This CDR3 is CASSRDSPTGELFF. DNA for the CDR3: TGTGCCAGCAGTCGGGACAGCCCGACCGGGGAGCTGTTTTTT.

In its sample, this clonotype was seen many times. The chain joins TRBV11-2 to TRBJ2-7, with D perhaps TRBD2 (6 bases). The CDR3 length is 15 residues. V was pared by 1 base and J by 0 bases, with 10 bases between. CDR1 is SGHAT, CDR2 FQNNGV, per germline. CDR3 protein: CASSLVFGSSYEQYF. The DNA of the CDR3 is TGTGCCAGCAGCTTAGTGTTCGGGAGCTCCTACGAGCAGTACTTC.

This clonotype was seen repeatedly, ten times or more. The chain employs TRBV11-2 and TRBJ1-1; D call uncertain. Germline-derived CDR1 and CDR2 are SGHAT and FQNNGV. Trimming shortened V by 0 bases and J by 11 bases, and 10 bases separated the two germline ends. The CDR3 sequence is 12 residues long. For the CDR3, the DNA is TGTGCCAGCAGCTTAGATGTGGGTTGGGCTTTCTTT. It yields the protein CASSLDVGWAFF.

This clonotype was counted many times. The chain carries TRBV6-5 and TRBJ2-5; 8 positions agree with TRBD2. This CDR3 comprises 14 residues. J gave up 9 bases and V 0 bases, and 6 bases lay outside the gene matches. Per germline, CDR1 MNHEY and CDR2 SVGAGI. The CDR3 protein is CASSYSGLVFSQYF. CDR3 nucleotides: TGTGCCAGCAGTTACTCGGGACTAGTTTTCTCCCAGTACTTC.

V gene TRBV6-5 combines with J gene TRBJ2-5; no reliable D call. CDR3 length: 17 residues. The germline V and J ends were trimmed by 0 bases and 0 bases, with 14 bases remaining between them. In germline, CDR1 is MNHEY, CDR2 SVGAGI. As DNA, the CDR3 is TGTGCCAGCAGTTACTCGAAGACTCCTCCCTACCAAGAGACCCAGTACTTC. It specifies CASSYSKTPPYQETQYF.

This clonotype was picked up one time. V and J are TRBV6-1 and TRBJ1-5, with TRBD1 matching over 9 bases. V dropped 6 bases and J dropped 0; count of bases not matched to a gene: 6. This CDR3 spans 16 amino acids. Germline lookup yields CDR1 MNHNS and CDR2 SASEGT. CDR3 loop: CASRPRTGDSNQPQHF. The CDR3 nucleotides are TGTGCCAGCAGACCCCGGACAGGGGATAGCAATCAGCCCCAGCATTTT.

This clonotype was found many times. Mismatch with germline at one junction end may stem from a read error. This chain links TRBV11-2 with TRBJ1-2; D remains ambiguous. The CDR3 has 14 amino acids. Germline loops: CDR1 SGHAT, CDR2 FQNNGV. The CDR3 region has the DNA TGTGCCAGCAGCTTAACCACATCTAACTATGACTACACCTTC. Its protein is CASSLTTSNYDYTF.

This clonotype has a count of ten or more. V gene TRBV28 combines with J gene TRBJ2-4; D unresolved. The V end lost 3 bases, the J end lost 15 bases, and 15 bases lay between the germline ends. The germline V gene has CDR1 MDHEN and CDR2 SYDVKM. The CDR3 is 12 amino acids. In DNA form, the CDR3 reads TGTGCCAGCAGTTTCCCCTTGGGGTCGCGGTACTTC. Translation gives CASSFPLGSRYF.

CDR3 DNA: TGTGCCAGCAGCTTAGCTAGCGGGACGGAAGAGACCCAGTACTTC. This encodes CASSLASGTEETQYF. This chain uses TRBV7-3 with TRBJ2-5; 9 bases line up with TRBD2. The CDR3 length is 15 residues. Trimming removed 2 bases from V and 3 bases from J; junction bases left unmatched: 4. The germline V gene encodes CDR1 SGHTA and CDR2 FQGTGA.

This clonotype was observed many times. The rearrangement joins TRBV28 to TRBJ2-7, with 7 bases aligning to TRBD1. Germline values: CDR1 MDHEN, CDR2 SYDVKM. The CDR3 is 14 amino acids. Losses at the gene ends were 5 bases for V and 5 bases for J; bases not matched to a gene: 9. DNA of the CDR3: TGTGCCAGCAGTATCCCCAGGGGGTTTGACGAGCAGTACTTC. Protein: CASSIPRGFDEQYF.

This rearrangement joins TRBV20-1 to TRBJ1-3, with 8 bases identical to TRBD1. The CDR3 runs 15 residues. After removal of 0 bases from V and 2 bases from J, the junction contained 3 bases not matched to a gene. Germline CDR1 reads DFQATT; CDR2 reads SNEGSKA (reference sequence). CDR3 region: CSARDGGQAGNTIYF. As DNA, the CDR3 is TGCAGTGCTAGAGATGGGGGACAGGCTGGAAACACCATATATTTT.

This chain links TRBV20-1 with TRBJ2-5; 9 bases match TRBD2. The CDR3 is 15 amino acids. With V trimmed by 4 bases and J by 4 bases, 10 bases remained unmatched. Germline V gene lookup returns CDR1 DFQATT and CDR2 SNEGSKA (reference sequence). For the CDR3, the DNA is TGCAGTGCTAAAGAGAGGGGACTAGCAGGAGAGACCCAGTACTTC. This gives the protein CSAKERGLAGETQYF.

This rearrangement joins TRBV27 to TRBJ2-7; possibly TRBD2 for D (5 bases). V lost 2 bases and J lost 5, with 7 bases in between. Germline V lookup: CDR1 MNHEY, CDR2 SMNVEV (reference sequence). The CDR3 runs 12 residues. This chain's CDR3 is CASSLNGDEQYF. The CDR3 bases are TGTGCCAGCAGTTTAAACGGGGACGAGCAGTACTTC.

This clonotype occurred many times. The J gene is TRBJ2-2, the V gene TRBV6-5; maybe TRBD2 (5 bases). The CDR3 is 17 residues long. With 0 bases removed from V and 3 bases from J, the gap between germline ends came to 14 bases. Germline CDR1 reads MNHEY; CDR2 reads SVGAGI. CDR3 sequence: CASSYSGAGPDTGELFF. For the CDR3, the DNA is TGTGCCAGCAGTTACTCAGGTGCGGGTCCTGACACCGGGGAGCTGTTTTTT.

CDR3 loop: CASSSPTRTGAIYEQYF. The DNA for the CDR3 is TGTGCCAGCAGTTCTCCTACTAGGACAGGGGCAATCTACGAGCAGTACTTC. The chain is built from TRBV12-3 or TRBV12-4 and TRBJ2-7; 9 bases line up with TRBD1. The CDR3 consists of 17 residues. With V trimmed by 4 bases and J by 3 bases, 13 bases remained unmatched.

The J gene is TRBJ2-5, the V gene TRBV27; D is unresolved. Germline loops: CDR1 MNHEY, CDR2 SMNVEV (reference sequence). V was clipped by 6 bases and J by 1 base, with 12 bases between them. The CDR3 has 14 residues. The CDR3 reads CASSPFSPQETQYF. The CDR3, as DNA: TGTGCCAGCAGCCCCTTCTCCCCCCAAGAGACCCAGTACTTC.

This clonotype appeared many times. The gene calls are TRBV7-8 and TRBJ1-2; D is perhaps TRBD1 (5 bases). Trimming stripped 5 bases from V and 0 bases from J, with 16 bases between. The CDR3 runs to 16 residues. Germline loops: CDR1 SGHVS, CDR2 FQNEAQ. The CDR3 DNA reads TGTGCCAGCAGCCAGGCCGACCCGGGGGCTAACTATGGCTACACCTTC. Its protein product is CASSQADPGANYGYTF. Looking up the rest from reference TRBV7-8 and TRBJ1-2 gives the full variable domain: GAGVSQSPRYKVAKRGQDVALRCDPISGHVSLFWYQQALGQGPEFLTYFQNEAQLDKSGLPSDRFFAERPEGSVSTLKIQRTQQEDSAVYLCASSQADPGANYGYTFGSGTRLTVV.

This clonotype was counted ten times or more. CDR3 loop: CAWSPHNYEQYF. The CDR3 DNA reads as TGTGCCTGGAGTCCTCACAACTACGAGCAGTACTTC. This chain joins TRBV30 and TRBJ2-7; D not resolved. This CDR3 spans 12 amino acids. In germline, CDR1 is GTSNPN, CDR2 SVGIG (reference sequence). V shed 2 bases and J shed 3 bases, with 8 bases lying between them.

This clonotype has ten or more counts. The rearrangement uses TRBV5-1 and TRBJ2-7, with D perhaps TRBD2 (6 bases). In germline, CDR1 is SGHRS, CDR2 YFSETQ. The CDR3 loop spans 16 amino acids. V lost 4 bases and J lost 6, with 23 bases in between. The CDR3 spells CASSQHNRRDPGEQYF. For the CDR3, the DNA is TGCGCCAGCAGCCAACACAATCGGCGGGATCCGGGCGAGCAGTACTTC.

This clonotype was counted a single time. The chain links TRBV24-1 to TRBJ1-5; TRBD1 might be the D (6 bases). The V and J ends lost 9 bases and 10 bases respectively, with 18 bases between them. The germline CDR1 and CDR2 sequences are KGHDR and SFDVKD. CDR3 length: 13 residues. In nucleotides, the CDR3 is TGTGCCACCTCTGGGCCGGGGGGCGGCCCCCAGCATTTT. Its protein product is CATSGPGGGPQHF.

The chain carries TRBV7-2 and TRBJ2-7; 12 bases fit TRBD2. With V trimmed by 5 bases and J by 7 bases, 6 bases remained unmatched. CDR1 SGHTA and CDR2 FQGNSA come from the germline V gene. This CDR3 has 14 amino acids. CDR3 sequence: CASSTRTSGREQYF. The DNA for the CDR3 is TGTGCCAGCAGCACCCGAACTAGCGGGAGGGAGCAGTACTTC.